This entry concerns a single TCR beta chain. Authors' analysis steps: Nucleated cell counts were estimated from reference gene primer amplification. Sequencing used immunoSEQ multiplex PCR; TCRdb keeps in-frame clones, though not all of them. D and trimming come from the DNA, and the V and J calls and clone size come from that table. Of hundreds of thousands of clones listed, 89% are singletons. The data were obtained in a study of blood T cell repertoires in COVID-19. Participant ages covered about 18 to 90 years across 24 US areas. Recovered Cohort 3 donors showed two negative PCRs, clearance, or symptom resolution. There are 15 residues in the CDR3. The trim removed 6 bases at V and 0 bases at J, leaving 7 bases unmatched. Germline V lookup: CDR1 SEHNR, CDR2 FQNEAQ (reference sequence).

The chain links TRBV7-9 to TRBJ1-1; 7 bases agree with TRBD1. This receptor was obtained from a woman between 35 and 50 years old who had recovered from COVID-19. Sequenced input: PBMCs or T cells enriched from blood (not recorded which). CDR3 loop: CASRNRDRLNTEAFF. The CDR3 coding sequence is TGTGCCAGCAGAAACCGGGACAGATTGAACACTGAAGCTTTCTTT.